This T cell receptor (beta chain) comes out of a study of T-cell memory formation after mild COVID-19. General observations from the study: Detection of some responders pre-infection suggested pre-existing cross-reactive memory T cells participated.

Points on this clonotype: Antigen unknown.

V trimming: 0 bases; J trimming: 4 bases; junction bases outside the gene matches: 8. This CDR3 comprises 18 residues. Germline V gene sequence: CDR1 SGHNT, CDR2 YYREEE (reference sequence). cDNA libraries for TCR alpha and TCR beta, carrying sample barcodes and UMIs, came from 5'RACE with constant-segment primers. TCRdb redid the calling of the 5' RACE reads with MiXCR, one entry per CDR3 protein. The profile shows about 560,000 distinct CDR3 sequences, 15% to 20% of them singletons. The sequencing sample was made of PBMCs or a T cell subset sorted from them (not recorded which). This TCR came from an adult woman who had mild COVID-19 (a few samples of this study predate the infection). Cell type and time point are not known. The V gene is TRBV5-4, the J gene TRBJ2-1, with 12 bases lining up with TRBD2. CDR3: CASSLDGPSGRAYNEQFF. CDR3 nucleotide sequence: TGTGCCAGCAGCTTGGACGGGCCTAGCGGGAGGGCTTACAATGAGCAGTTCTTC.